This TCR beta chain derives from a study of graft-versus-host responses after intestinal transplantation. In the case of this clone: The antigen is undetermined.

Libraries were prepared by immunoSEQ multiplex PCR; TCRdb keeps only in-frame clonotypes and omits some of them. The data show 65,000 to 90,000 clones, 85% to 95% seen once. The specimen comprised unstimulated CD8+ T cells sorted from spleen or lymph node cells, sampled before transplant. This receptor was identified in a human donor who was the organ donor for an intestinal transplant.

This CDR3 reads CASADSNQPQHF. The CDR3 region has the DNA TGTGCTAGTGCCGACAGTAATCAGCCCCAGCATTTT. The chain couples TRBV12-5 to TRBJ1-5, with a weak D call TRBD1 (5 bases). CDR3 length equals 12 residues. Per the germline V gene, CDR1 is LGHNT and CDR2 is FRNRAP. V lost 7 bases, J lost 4 bases, and 8 bases lay in between.